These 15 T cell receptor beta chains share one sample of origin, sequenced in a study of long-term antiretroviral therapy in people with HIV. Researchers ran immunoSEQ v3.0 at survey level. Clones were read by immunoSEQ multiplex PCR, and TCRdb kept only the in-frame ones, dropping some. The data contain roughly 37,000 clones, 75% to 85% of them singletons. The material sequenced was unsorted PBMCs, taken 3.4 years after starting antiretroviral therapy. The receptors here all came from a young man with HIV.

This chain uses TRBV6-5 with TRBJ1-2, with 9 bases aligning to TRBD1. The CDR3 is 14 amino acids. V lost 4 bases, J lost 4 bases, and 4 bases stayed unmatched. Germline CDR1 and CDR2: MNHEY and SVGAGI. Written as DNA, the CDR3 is TGTGCCAGCAGTTCCACGGGACAGGGCTATGGCTACACCTTC. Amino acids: CASSSTGQGYGYTF.

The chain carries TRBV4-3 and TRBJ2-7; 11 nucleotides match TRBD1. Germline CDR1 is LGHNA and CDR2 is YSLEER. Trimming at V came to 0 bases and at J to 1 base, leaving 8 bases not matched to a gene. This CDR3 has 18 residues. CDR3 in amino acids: CASSQDFSGTGGSYEQYF. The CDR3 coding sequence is TGCGCCAGCAGCCAAGATTTTTCCGGGACAGGGGGGTCCTACGAGCAGTACTTC.

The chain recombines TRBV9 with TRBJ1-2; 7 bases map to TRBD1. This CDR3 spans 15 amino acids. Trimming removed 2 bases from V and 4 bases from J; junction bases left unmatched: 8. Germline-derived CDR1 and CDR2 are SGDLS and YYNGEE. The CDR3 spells CASSVTGQVVYGYTF. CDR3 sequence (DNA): TGTGCCAGCAGCGTTACAGGACAGGTAGTCTATGGCTACACCTTC. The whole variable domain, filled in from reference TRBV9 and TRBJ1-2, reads DSGVTQTPKHLITATGQRVTLRCSPRSGDLSVYWYQQSLDQGLQFLIQYYNGEERAKGNILERFSAQQFPDLHSELNLSSLELGDSALYFCASSVTGQVVYGYTFGSGTRLTVV.

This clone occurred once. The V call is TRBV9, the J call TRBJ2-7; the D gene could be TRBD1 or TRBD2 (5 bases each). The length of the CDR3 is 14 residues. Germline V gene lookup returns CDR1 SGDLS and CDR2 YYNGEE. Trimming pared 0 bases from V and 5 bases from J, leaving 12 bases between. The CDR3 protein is CASSVGDANNEQYF. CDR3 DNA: TGTGCCAGCAGCGTAGGGGACGCCAACAACGAGCAGTACTTC.

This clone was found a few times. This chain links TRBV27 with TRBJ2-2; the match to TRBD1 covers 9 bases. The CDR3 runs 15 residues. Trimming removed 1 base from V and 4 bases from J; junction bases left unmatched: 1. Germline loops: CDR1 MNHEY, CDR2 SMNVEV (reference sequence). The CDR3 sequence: CASSLYRGLTGELFF. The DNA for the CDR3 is TGTGCCAGCAGTTTATACAGGGGGCTCACCGGGGAGCTGTTTTTT.

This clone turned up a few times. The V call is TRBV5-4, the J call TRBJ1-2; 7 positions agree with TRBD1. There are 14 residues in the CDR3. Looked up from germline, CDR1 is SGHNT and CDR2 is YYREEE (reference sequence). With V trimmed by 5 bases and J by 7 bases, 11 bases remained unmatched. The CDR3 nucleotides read TGTGCCAGCAGTCTTGAGGGGGCGGGAGGTGGCTACACCTTC. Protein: CASSLEGAGGGYTF.

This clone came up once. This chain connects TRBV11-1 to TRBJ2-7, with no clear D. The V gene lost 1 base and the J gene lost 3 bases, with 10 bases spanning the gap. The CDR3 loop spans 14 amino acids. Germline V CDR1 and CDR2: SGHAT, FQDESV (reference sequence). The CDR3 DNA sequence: TGTGCCAGCAGCTTAGTAGCAGATCGCTACGAGCAGTACTTC. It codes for CASSLVADRYEQYF.

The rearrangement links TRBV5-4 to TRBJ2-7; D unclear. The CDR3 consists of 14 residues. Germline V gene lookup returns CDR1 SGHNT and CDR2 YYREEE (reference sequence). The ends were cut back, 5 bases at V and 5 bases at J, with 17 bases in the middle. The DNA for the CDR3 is TGTGCCAGCAGTCCCGGCAGGAAAATCGACGAGCAGTACTTC. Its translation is CASSPGRKIDEQYF.

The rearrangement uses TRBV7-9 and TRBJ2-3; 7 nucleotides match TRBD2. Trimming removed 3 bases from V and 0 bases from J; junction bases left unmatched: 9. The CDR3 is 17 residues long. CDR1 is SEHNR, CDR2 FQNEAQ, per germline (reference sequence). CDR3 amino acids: CASSFGRGSSSTDTQYF. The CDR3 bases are TGTGCCAGCAGCTTTGGGAGGGGCAGCTCTAGCACAGATACGCAGTATTTT.

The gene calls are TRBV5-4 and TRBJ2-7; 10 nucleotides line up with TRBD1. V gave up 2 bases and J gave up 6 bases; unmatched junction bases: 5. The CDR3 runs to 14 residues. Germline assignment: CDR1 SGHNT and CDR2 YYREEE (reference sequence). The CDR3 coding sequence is TGTGCCAGCAGCTTTGCCGGGACAGGGGTCGAGCAGTACTTC. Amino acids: CASSFAGTGVEQYF.

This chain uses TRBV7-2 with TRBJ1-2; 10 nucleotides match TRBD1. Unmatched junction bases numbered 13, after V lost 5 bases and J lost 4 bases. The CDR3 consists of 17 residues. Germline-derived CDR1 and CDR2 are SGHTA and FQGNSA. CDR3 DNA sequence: TGTGCCAGCAGCCAAGACCGGGGACAGGGGAACGTCTATGGCTACACCTTC. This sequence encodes CASSQDRGQGNVYGYTF. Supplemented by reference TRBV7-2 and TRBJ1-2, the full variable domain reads GAGVSQSPSNKVTEKGKDVELRCDPISGHTALYWYRQSLGQGLEFLIYFQGNSAPDKSGLPSDRFSAERTGGSVSTLTIQRTQQEDSAVYLCASSQDRGQGNVYGYTFGSGTRLTVV.

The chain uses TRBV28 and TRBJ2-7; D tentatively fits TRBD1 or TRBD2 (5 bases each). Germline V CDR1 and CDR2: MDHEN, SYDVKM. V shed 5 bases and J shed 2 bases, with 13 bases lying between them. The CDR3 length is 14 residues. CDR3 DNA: TGTGCCAGCAGTAAACCGGGACCGACCTACGAGCAGTACTTC. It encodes CASSKPGPTYEQYF. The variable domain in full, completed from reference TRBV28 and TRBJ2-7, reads DVKVTQSSRYLVKRTGEKVFLECVQDMDHENMFWYRQDPGLGLRLIYFSYDVKMKEKGDIPEGYSVSREKKERFSLILESASTNQTSMYLCASSKPGPTYEQYFGPGTRLTVT.

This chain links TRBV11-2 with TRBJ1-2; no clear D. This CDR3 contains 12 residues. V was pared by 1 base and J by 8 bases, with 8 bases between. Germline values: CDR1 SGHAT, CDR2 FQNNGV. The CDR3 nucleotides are TGTGCCAGCAGCTTAGGGGTTAGGGGCTACACCTTC. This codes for CASSLGVRGYTF.

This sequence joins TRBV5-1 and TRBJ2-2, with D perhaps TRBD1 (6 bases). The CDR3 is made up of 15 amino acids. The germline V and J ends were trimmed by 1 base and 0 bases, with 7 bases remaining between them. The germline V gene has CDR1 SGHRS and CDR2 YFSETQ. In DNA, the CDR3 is TGCGCCAGCAGCTTGACAGGGACGAACACCGGGGAGCTGTTTTTT. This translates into CASSLTGTNTGELFF.

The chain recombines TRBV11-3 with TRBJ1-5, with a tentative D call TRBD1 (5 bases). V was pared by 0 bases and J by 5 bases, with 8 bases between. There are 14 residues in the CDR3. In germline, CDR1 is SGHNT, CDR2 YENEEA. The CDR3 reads CASSLDRVDQPQHF. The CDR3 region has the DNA TGTGCCAGCAGCTTAGACAGGGTCGATCAGCCCCAGCATTTT.